This TCR beta chain was retrieved from a study of cytomegalovirus exposure and HLA in healthy donors. Findings of the study overall: A later analysis revealed that TCR association rates differed between HLA loci, peaking at DRB1 and bottoming out at HLA-C.

PCR employed 60 Vbeta and 13 Jbeta primers. TCRdb's table, derived via immunoSEQ multiplex PCR, lists solely in-frame clones and lacks some. This table has some 150,000 clones, approximately 71% appearing once. As to this clone: The target antigen is unknown.

The CDR3 loop spans 13 amino acids. Trimming cost V 2 bases and J 8 bases, with 9 bases left between them. CDR1 and CDR2 (germline): KGHSH, LQKENI. The V call is TRBV18, the J call TRBJ1-4; D ambiguous. Sequences were obtained from PBMCs. This clonotype was sampled from a man aged 40-49 years in good health and CMV-seronegative. CDR3 sequence: CASSPLEREKLFF. CDR3 nucleotide sequence: TGTGCCAGCTCACCATTAGAGCGGGAAAAACTGTTTTTT. Filled out from reference TRBV18 and TRBJ1-4, the complete variable domain reads NAGVMQNPRHLVRRRGQEARLRCSPMKGHSHVYWYRQLPEEGLKFMVYLQKENIIDESGMPKERFSAEFPKEGPSILRIQQVVRGDSAAYFCASSPLEREKLFFGSGTQLSVL.